Listed below are T cell receptor beta chains from one sample, sequenced in a study of T cells in Graves' hyperthyroidism and ophthalmopathy. One entry per CDR3 protein results from TCRdb running MiXCR on the multiplex PCR reads. Of 300,000 to 450,000 distinct CDR3 sequences listed, more than 11% are singletons. Sequenced: blood. Receptors originate from a woman aged 55-75 years with Graves' hyperthyroidism. CDR3s include the opening cysteine and the closing phenylalanine or tryptophan.

TRBV18	TRBJ1-1	CASSPLQGSMNTEAFF
TRBV6-1	TRBJ2-1	CASSRLSGLAVYNEQFF
TRBV29-1	TRBJ2-2	CSVVPSLTGELFF
TRBV12-3/TRBV12-4	TRBJ2-3	CASSFSRPQYF
TRBV2	TRBJ2-1	CATTSSGIYNEQFF
TRBV5-1	TRBJ2-3	CASSIQGEYGTDTQYF
TRBV27	TRBJ2-7	CASSLYGGSYEQYF
TRBV9	TRBJ2-7	CASSVAPGRGQDEQYF
TRBV7-2	TRBJ2-3	CASSLFGSGRLLDTQYF
TRBV10-2	TRBJ2-7	CASSEEGWSFEQYF
TRBV6-1	TRBJ2-5	CASSWASRGETQYF
TRBV9	TRBJ2-3	CATSLRGSTDTQYF
TRBV11-2	TRBJ2-2	CASRPAPDRAIAGELFF
TRBV19	TRBJ1-5	CASSIVGTYNQPQHF
TRBV12-3/TRBV12-4	TRBJ2-7	CASRPGLAGDLYEQYF
TRBV7-9	TRBJ2-7	CASSLARGNEQYF
TRBV4-1	-	CASSRGMGYEQFF
TRBV7-9	TRBJ2-7	CASSSGLLGSTQQYF
TRBV10-3	TRBJ2-7	CAISGQGRYEQYF
TRBV2	TRBJ1-4	CATRPGQTNEKLFF
TRBV27	TRBJ2-7	CASSLSWQGAYEQYF
TRBV20-1	TRBJ1-2	CSAVTGPYGYTF
TRBV11-2	TRBJ2-5	CASSLERRGETQYF
TRBV28	TRBJ2-1	CASSLSASSYNEQFF
TRBV9	TRBJ1-2	CASSVSSYGYTF
TRBV27	TRBJ2-4	CASSPGIDKNIQYF
TRBV11-1	TRBJ2-7	CASSFSGTYEQYF
TRBV5-1	TRBJ2-1	CASSEGDPYNEQFF
TRBV20-1	TRBJ2-7	CSAAEGLAGPYEQYF
TRBV11-3	TRBJ2-5	CASSANSGSGETQYF
TRBV20-1	TRBJ2-5	CSARDREGRGETQYF
TRBV5-5	TRBJ2-1	CASSPGGQTYNEQFF
TRBV7-9	TRBJ1-1	CASTIGTVRLNTEAFF
TRBV5-1	TRBJ2-7	CASSTTGGGYEQYF
TRBV2	TRBJ1-2	CASKGGSVYGYTF
TRBV20-1	TRBJ2-3	CSARGDQREGLWGTDTQYF
TRBV3-1	TRBJ2-7	CASSLRVPGDGDEQYF
TRBV9	TRBJ1-1	CASSVVESDTEAFF
TRBV2	TRBJ1-4	CASSDRDPINEKLFF
TRBV20-1	TRBJ2-5	CSARATGLGETQYF
TRBV5-1	TRBJ1-1	CASSLEGMTEAFF
TRBV7-2	TRBJ2-7	CASSVTGGSYEQYF
TRBV5-6	TRBJ1-1	CASSLFSYYTEAFF
TRBV29-1	TRBJ2-3	CSEMKKGRTYTDTQYF
TRBV7-2	TRBJ2-1	CASSPPPNERFF
TRBV29-1	TRBJ2-7	CSVEGAWDTSYEQYF
TRBV14	TRBJ2-7	CASSQWVSGFYEQYF
TRBV2	TRBJ2-7	CASSGGLAGYYEQYF
TRBV6-5	TRBJ1-1	CASSYSTGLNTEAFF
TRBV9	TRBJ2-2	CASSFPPGPSNAGELFF